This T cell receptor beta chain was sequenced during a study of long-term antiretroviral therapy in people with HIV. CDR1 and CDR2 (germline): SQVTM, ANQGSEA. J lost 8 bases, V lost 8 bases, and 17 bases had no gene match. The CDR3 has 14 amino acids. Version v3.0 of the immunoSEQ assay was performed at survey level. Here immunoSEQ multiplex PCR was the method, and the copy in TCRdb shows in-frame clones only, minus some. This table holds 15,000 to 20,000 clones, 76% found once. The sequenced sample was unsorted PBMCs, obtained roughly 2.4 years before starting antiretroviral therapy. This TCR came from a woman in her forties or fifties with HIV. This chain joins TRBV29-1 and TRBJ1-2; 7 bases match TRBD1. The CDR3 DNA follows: TGCAGCTCGACCGGGACAGAGCTCTCCGGCGGCTACACCTTC. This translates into CSSTGTELSGGYTF. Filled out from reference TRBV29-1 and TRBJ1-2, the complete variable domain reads SAVISQKPSRDICQRGTSLTIQCQVDSQVTMMFWYRQQPGQSLTLIATANQGSEATYESGFVIDKFPISRPNLTFSTLTVSNMSPEDSSIYLCSSTGTELSGGYTFGSGTRLTVV.